Presented here are 7 T cell receptor beta chains from one specimen sequenced in a study of human T cells and chemical hapten exposure. Described time point: patch test 2, 6 weeks after DPC sensitization. Documented treatment: therapeutic diphenylcyclopropenone sensitization with weekly scalp DPC. TCRdb fed the RACE reads into MiXCR, producing one record per CDR3 protein. The sample has 110,000 to 150,000 distinct CDR3 sequences, about 10% seen once. Material: whole blood, obtained in connection with sensitization to the hapten diphenylcyclopropenone (DPC). The origin of the receptors is a woman aged 45-59 years with alopecia areata. Some clones in this sample may be carry-over from other donors' samples.

This clonotype was picked up many times. V usage is TRBV4-1 and J usage is TRBJ1-6; weak D call: TRBD1 (5 bases). Germline values: CDR1 MGHRA, CDR2 YSYEKL. The V and J ends lost 0 bases and 8 bases respectively, with 11 bases between them. The CDR3 is 15 amino acids. The CDR3 DNA follows: TGCGCCAGCAGCCAAGATCAAGGGGCATATTCACCCCTCCACTTT. Amino acids: CASSQDQGAYSPLHF.

In this sample, this clonotype turned up a few times. The chain carries TRBV10-3 and TRBJ2-7; 9 positions match TRBD2. The CDR3 runs to 17 residues. J lost 5 bases, V lost 0 bases, and 11 bases had no gene match. Looked up from germline, CDR1 is ENHRY and CDR2 is SYGVKD. CDR3 region: CAISESSREGLRNEQYF. CDR3 sequence (DNA): TGTGCCATCAGTGAGTCGTCGCGGGAGGGGCTTAGGAACGAGCAGTACTTC.

This clonotype was seen only a few times. This rearrangement joins TRBV27 to TRBJ2-1; D gene ambiguous. This CDR3 comprises 16 residues. Germline lookup yields CDR1 MNHEY and CDR2 SMNVEV (reference sequence). V was cut by 6 bases and J by 0 bases, with 15 bases left in between. CDR3 nucleotide sequence: TGTGCCAGCAGAAGAAATATTGGTGGCTCCTACAATGAGCAGTTCTTC. It translates to CASRRNIGGSYNEQFF.

The chain couples TRBV9 to TRBJ2-1; D is uncertain. The CDR3 consists of 12 residues. Trimming pared 4 bases from V and 8 bases from J, leaving 10 bases between. Germline V gene data show CDR1 as SGDLS and CDR2 as YYNGEE. CDR3 bases: TGTGCCAGCAGCCCCAACGTGGATGAGCAGTTCTTC. It yields the protein CASSPNVDEQFF.

This clonotype was observed at least ten times. The rearrangement links TRBV19 to TRBJ2-1, with D perhaps given as TRBD1 or TRBD2 (5 bases each). This CDR3 is 14 amino acids long. Trimming stripped 1 base from V and 2 bases from J, with 6 bases between. Per the germline V gene, CDR1 is LNHDA and CDR2 is SQIVND (reference sequence). This CDR3 reads CASSIAGPYNEQFF. The CDR3 DNA is TGTGCCAGTAGTATAGCGGGACCCTACAATGAGCAGTTCTTC. Full variable domain (outside the CDR3, taken from reference TRBV19 and TRBJ2-1): DGGITQSPKYLFRKEGQNVTLSCEQNLNHDAMYWYRQDPGQGLRLIYYSQIVNDFQKGDIAEGYSVSREKKESFPLTVTSAQKNPTAFYLCASSIAGPYNEQFFGPGTRLTVL.

This clonotype was detected many times. The chain couples TRBV15 to TRBJ1-1; no reliable D call. Trimming shortened V by 0 bases and J by 4 bases, and 12 bases separated the two germline ends. The CDR3 length is 15 residues. The germline CDR1 and CDR2 sequences are LNHNV and YYDKDF (reference sequence). The CDR3 loop is CATSRDRGFGTEAFF. CDR3 nucleotide sequence: TGTGCCACCAGCAGAGATCGCGGATTTGGCACTGAAGCTTTCTTT.

This clonotype was seen repeatedly, ten times or more. The V and J genes are TRBV9 and TRBJ1-2; D is uncertain. Germline lookup yields CDR1 SGDLS and CDR2 YYNGEE. V lost 3 bases to trimming and J lost 4 bases, with 19 bases between them. The CDR3 consists of 16 residues. The CDR3 coding sequence is TGTGCCAGCAGCGCATCAACGCCGTTTGGGAGCTATGGCTACACCTTC. It encodes CASSASTPFGSYGYTF.